A selection of T cell receptor beta chains follows, all from one sample in a study of T cells in Graves' hyperthyroidism and ophthalmopathy. TCRdb recomputed calls from the multiplex PCR reads with MiXCR, one row per CDR3 protein. The profile shows 600,000 or so distinct CDR3 sequences, roughly 17% of them singletons. The sequencing input was blood. These receptors were collected from a woman aged 25-40 years with Graves' hyperthyroidism. Each CDR3 is given without its conserved first and last residue.

CDR3	J	V
SAPMTVHSTYGYT	TRBJ1-2	TRBV20-1
ASSVGPSGNYEQY	TRBJ2-7	TRBV9
ASTEFQGGADTQY	TRBJ2-3	TRBV5-1
ASSLEPGQNYEQY	TRBJ2-7	TRBV5-1
ASSVKREATGELF	TRBJ2-2	TRBV6-1
ASRSLRGNRRSGNTIY	TRBJ1-3	TRBV6-2/TRBV6-3
ASSYSLAGGPYEQY	TRBJ2-7	TRBV6-6
ASSIALAGYAHEQY	TRBJ2-7	TRBV19
ASSQRWETQY	TRBJ2-5	TRBV14
ASSERGENGYT	TRBJ1-2	TRBV25-1
ASSESYGSAGEKLF	TRBJ1-4	TRBV6-1
ASTEYNREAF	TRBJ1-1	TRBV11-2
ASSSSGMGNEQF	TRBJ2-1	TRBV7-7
ASSPAGTGGSEQY	TRBJ2-7	TRBV7-9
SATKGAGAGSPLH	TRBJ1-6	TRBV20-1
ASSQNPGRFAEQF	TRBJ2-1	TRBV14